The 32 T cell receptor beta chains below come from one sample, sequenced in a study of blood T cell repertoires in COVID-19. Profiling relied on immunoSEQ multiplex PCR, and the TCRdb table lists in-frame clones only, not all of them. Among some 120,000 clones listed, 90% were seen once. Sample: peripheral blood. The receptors originated from a man in his 60s with COVID-19, enrolled during active disease.

This rearrangement joins TRBV3-1 (or the pseudogene TRBV3-2) to TRBJ2-1; the D gene is possibly TRBD2 (6 bases). The CDR3 is made up of 13 amino acids. V dropped 4 bases and J dropped 6 bases, with 10 bases sitting between them. CDR1 is LGHDT, CDR2 YNNKEL, per germline (reference sequence). Here the CDR3 DNA reads TGTGCCAGCAGCCCCGGGACTCTCAATGAGCAGTTCTTC. Residues: CASSPGTLNEQFF.

The gene calls are TRBV3-1 (or the pseudogene TRBV3-2) and TRBJ2-3, with D possibly matching TRBD2 (6 bases). The CDR3 runs to 14 residues. Germline CDR1 reads LGHDT; CDR2 reads YNNKEL (reference sequence). V lost 1 base to trimming and J lost 6 bases, with 11 bases between them. The CDR3 reads CASSQGSSVDTQYF. The CDR3 DNA reads as TGTGCCAGCAGCCAAGGGTCTAGCGTGGATACGCAGTATTTT.

The chain carries TRBV5-4 and TRBJ2-2, with D possibly being TRBD1 (5 bases). There are 14 residues in the CDR3. The germline CDR1 and CDR2 sequences are SGHNT and YYREEE (reference sequence). Between the trimmed V and J ends, which lost 5 bases and 2 bases, there was a span of 10 bases. CDR3 DNA: TGTGCCAGCAGTCCGCAGGGAAACACCGGGGAGCTGTTTTTT. As protein: CASSPQGNTGELFF.

This rearrangement joins TRBV15 to TRBJ2-7; D is unclear. The CDR3 is 15 residues long. V dropped 0 bases and J dropped 1 base, with 10 bases sitting between them. Germline assignment: CDR1 LNHNV and CDR2 YYDKDF (reference sequence). The DNA for the CDR3 is TGTGCCACCAGCAGAGATTTCACACAGTCCTACGAGCAGTACTTC. Its translation is CATSRDFTQSYEQYF.

The V call is TRBV6-6, the J call TRBJ2-4; 7 bases fit TRBD1. The CDR3 contains 15 residues. The V gene's germline CDR1 is MNHNY and CDR2 SVGAGI (reference sequence). The V and J ends lost 5 bases and 0 bases, in that order; junction bases with no gene match: 4. CDR3: CASSQTGVAKNIQYF. In nucleotides, the CDR3 is TGTGCCAGCAGTCAAACAGGGGTAGCCAAAAACATTCAGTACTTC.

This sequence joins TRBV28 and TRBJ2-5, with D maybe TRBD2 (7 bases). The CDR3 sequence is 17 residues long. Looked up from germline, CDR1 is MDHEN and CDR2 is SYDVKM. V was cut by 6 bases and J by 4 bases, with 24 bases left in between. Here the CDR3 reads CASRGGASLKGLETQYF. The CDR3, as DNA: TGTGCCAGCAGGGGGGGGGCTAGCCTTAAAGGTCTAGAGACCCAGTACTTC. Supplemented by reference TRBV28 and TRBJ2-5, the full variable domain reads DVKVTQSSRYLVKRTGEKVFLECVQDMDHENMFWYRQDPGLGLRLIYFSYDVKMKEKGDIPEGYSVSREKKERFSLILESASTNQTSMYLCASRGGASLKGLETQYFGPGTRLLVL.

This clone was detected once. The chain joins TRBV7-3 to TRBJ2-1, with D tentatively TRBD1 (6 bases). Deletions cut 8 bases from V and 6 bases from J, with 26 bases between. The CDR3 has 17 amino acids. Germline CDR1 reads SGHTA; CDR2 reads FQGTGA. DNA of the CDR3: TGTGCCAGCTCAGCAAGACAGGTCGAACTAGTAGGCAATGAGCAGTTCTTC. Protein sequence: CASSARQVELVGNEQFF.

The rearrangement uses TRBV12-3 or TRBV12-4 and TRBJ2-7; D is possibly TRBD2 (5 bases). V was pared by 0 bases and J by 3 bases, with 6 bases between. This CDR3 is built from 13 residues. The CDR3 loop is CASSLALDYEQYF. In nucleotides, the CDR3 is TGTGCCAGCAGTTTAGCACTAGACTACGAGCAGTACTTC.

This sequence joins TRBV30 and TRBJ1-6, with 7 nucleotides matching TRBD1. Germline CDR1 is GTSNPN and CDR2 is SVGIG (reference sequence). The J segment lost 9 bases and the V segment lost 3 bases, leaving 8 bases of the junction unmatched. The CDR3 sequence is 14 residues long. The CDR3 DNA follows: TGTGCCTGGAGGCGGGGACAGCCTACTTCACCCCTCCACTTT. This sequence encodes CAWRRGQPTSPLHF.

The count of this clone is one. The chain uses TRBV11-3 and TRBJ2-1; 10 bases are a match to TRBD2. V was pared by 2 bases and J by 3 bases, with 1 base of the junction left unmatched. The CDR3 contains 15 residues. Germline CDR1 and CDR2: SGHNT and YENEEA. In DNA, the CDR3 is TGTGCCAGCAGCTTAAGCGGGAGGGTCTACAATGAGCAGTTCTTC. It translates to CASSLSGRVYNEQFF. The whole variable domain, filled in from reference TRBV11-3 and TRBJ2-1, reads EAGVVQSPRYKIIEKKQPVAFWCNPISGHNTLYWYLQNLGQGPELLIRYENEEAVDDSQLPKDRFSAERLKGVDSTLKIQPAELGDSAVYLCASSLSGRVYNEQFFGPGTRLTVL.

The chain is built from TRBV30 and TRBJ1-2; 8 positions agree with TRBD1. CDR1 GTSNPN and CDR2 SVGIG come from the germline V gene (reference sequence). J lost 6 bases, V lost 3 bases, and 6 bases had no gene match. The CDR3 covers 13 residues. CDR3 sequence: CAWRKSGGNGYTF. As DNA, the CDR3 is TGTGCCTGGAGGAAATCAGGGGGCAATGGCTACACCTTC.

The chain links TRBV10-1 to TRBJ2-2; 15 bases agree with TRBD2. The germline CDR1 and CDR2 sequences are WNHNN and SYGVQD (reference sequence). Losses at the gene ends were 3 bases for V and 6 bases for J; bases not matched to a gene: 5. The CDR3 runs to 17 residues. CDR3 region: CASSETGLAGGPGELFF. The DNA of the CDR3 is TGCGCCAGCAGTGAAACGGGACTAGCGGGAGGCCCCGGGGAGCTGTTTTTT.

The chain is built from TRBV6-2 or TRBV6-3 and TRBJ2-7; 12 bases are a match to TRBD2. V dropped 5 bases and J dropped 2; count of bases not matched to a gene: 4. The length of the CDR3 is 15 residues. Germline-derived CDR1 and CDR2 are MNHEY and SVGEGT. In nucleotides, the CDR3 is TGTGCCAGCAGTGGACTAGCGGGACATCCCTACGAGCAGTACTTC. Translated, it gives CASSGLAGHPYEQYF.

The chain has TRBV9 and TRBJ2-2, with 10 positions matching TRBD2. The CDR3 runs 16 residues. V lost 2 bases to trimming and J lost 1 base; unmatched junction nucleotides: 2. Germline lookup yields CDR1 SGDLS and CDR2 YYNGEE. The CDR3 region has the DNA TGTGCCAGCAGCGTCTTAGCGGGAGGGAACACCGGGGAGCTGTTTTTT. Its protein product is CASSVLAGGNTGELFF. Drawing the rest from reference TRBV9 and TRBJ2-2, the complete variable domain is DSGVTQTPKHLITATGQRVTLRCSPRSGDLSVYWYQQSLDQGLQFLIQYYNGEERAKGNILERFSAQQFPDLHSELNLSSLELGDSALYFCASSVLAGGNTGELFFGEGSRLTVL.

This clone occurred a few times. The gene calls are TRBV19 and TRBJ1-4, with TRBD1 matching over 7 bases. After removal of 3 bases from V and 0 bases from J, the junction contained 13 bases not matched to a gene. Germline values: CDR1 LNHDA, CDR2 SQIVND (reference sequence). The CDR3 contains 19 residues. As DNA, the CDR3 is TGTGCCAGTAGTATTGGCCACCGGGACAGTCCCGCAACTAATGAAAAACTGTTTTTT. Protein: CASSIGHRDSPATNEKLFF.

Only a few counts were recorded for this clone. This chain uses TRBV19 with TRBJ2-2, with a weak D call TRBD2 (7 bases). Germline assignment: CDR1 LNHDA and CDR2 SQIVND (reference sequence). The CDR3 runs to 16 residues. V lost 3 bases and J lost 2, with 13 bases in between. The CDR3 reads CASSIGGPGNTGELFF. In DNA, the CDR3 is TGTGCCAGTAGTATCGGGGGGCCCGGCAACACCGGGGAGCTGTTTTTT.

This chain links TRBV19 with TRBJ1-3, with 7 positions matching TRBD1. This CDR3 contains 16 residues. J was trimmed by 0 bases and V by 7 bases; bases with no gene match: 9. Germline loops: CDR1 LNHDA, CDR2 SQIVND (reference sequence). The DNA of the CDR3 is TGTGCCAGTAACGGGGACAGTGCTTACTCTGGAAACACCATATATTTT. Protein sequence: CASNGDSAYSGNTIYF.

The V call is TRBV6-5, the J call TRBJ2-1; the match to TRBD2 covers 7 bases. The V segment lost 11 bases and the J segment 4 bases; nucleotides outside the gene matches: 8. The CDR3 runs 13 residues. Germline CDR1 MNHEY, CDR2 SVGAGI. The CDR3 loop reads CAGGSGDYNEQFF. CDR3 nucleotides: TGTGCCGGCGGGAGCGGGGATTACAATGAGCAGTTCTTC.

This chain links TRBV18 with TRBJ1-2, with D possibly matching TRBD1 (5 bases). This CDR3 region has 13 residues. CDR1 and CDR2 from the germline V gene are KGHSH and LQKENI. The V end lost 5 bases, the J end lost 6 bases, and 13 bases lay between the germline ends. Here the CDR3 DNA reads TGTGCCAGCTCAATCAGACAGTACGATGGCTACACCTTC. Protein product: CASSIRQYDGYTF.

The chain employs TRBV6-2 or TRBV6-3 and TRBJ1-5, with D possibly TRBD1 on 6 matching bases. V lost 5 bases to trimming and J lost 5 bases, with 16 bases between them. CDR3 length: 15 amino acids. CDR1 MNHEY and CDR2 SVGEGT come from the germline V gene. As DNA, the CDR3 is TGTGCCAGCAGTCAAACAGGGATAGGAGATCAGCCCCAGCATTTT. It is translated as CASSQTGIGDQPQHF.

This sequence joins TRBV4-3 and TRBJ2-5; D possibly corresponds to TRBD2 (6 bases). Germline loops: CDR1 LGHNA, CDR2 YSLEER. V was pared by 5 bases and J by 2 bases, with 15 bases between. CDR3 size: 15 residues. CDR3 region: CASSDGLAEQETQYF. CDR3 DNA: TGCGCCAGCAGCGACGGGTTAGCGGAGCAAGAGACCCAGTACTTC.

V gene TRBV23-1 combines with J gene TRBJ1-1; TRBD1 might be the D (6 bases). TRBV23-1 is an ORF; its function is uncertain. The length of the CDR3 is 15 residues. V was trimmed by 8 bases and J by 0 bases, leaving 16 bases between them. The CDR3 reads CASSEGGVMNTEAFF. Written as DNA, the CDR3 is TGCGCCAGCTCCGAGGGGGGGGTCATGAACACTGAAGCTTTCTTT.

The chain carries TRBV11-3 and TRBJ1-1; D gene ambiguous. V lost 4 bases and J lost 5, with 11 bases in between. The CDR3 covers 13 residues. From germline, CDR1 is SGHNT and CDR2 YENEEA. The CDR3 reads CASSYSRSTEAFF. CDR3 coding DNA: TGTGCCAGCAGCTACTCACGATCAACTGAAGCTTTCTTT.

This sequence joins TRBV24-1 and TRBJ2-2; TRBD1 aligns across 8 bases. The CDR3 has 17 residues. J gave up 2 bases and V 4 bases, and 8 bases lay outside the gene matches. Germline V gene data show CDR1 as KGHDR and CDR2 as SFDVKD. CDR3 nucleotides: TGTGCCACCAGTGACGCCGACAGGGGATACAACACCGGGGAGCTGTTTTTT. Amino acid sequence: CATSDADRGYNTGELFF.

Comments on this clone: Other DNA sequences within the sample encode an identical CDR3. The chain joins TRBV6-2 or TRBV6-3 to TRBJ2-7, with a tentative D call TRBD2 (6 bases). V shed 3 bases and J shed 5 bases, with 20 bases lying between them. Germline CDR1 and CDR2: MNHEY and SVGEGT. The CDR3 runs to 16 residues. CDR3 sequence: CASSYFGRQGGHEQYF. The CDR3 coding sequence is TGTGCCAGCAGTTATTTCGGCCGGCAGGGAGGCCACGAGCAGTACTTC.

This chain joins TRBV6-5 and TRBJ2-7, with 11 bases that match TRBD2. The CDR3 is 13 residues long. CDR1 and CDR2 (germline): MNHEY, SVGAGI. J lost 5 bases, V lost 6 bases, and 3 bases had no gene match. The CDR3 DNA sequence: TGTGCCAGCAGAACTAGCGGGAGAGACGAGCAGTACTTC. Its translation is CASRTSGRDEQYF.

This chain uses TRBV11-2 with TRBJ1-1; 7 bases agree with TRBD1. Looked up from germline, CDR1 is SGHAT and CDR2 is FQNNGV. J lost 0 bases, V lost 2 bases, and 6 bases had no gene match. The CDR3 loop spans 16 amino acids. The CDR3 is CASSLSTGRMNTEAFF. The CDR3 region has the DNA TGTGCCAGCAGCTTATCGACAGGGAGGATGAACACTGAAGCTTTCTTT.

The V and J genes are TRBV27 and TRBJ2-1; D remains unclear. The CDR3 loop spans 18 amino acids. The germline gives CDR1 MNHEY, CDR2 SMNVEV (reference sequence). V was clipped by 3 bases and J by 3 bases, with 21 bases between them. The CDR3 sequence: CASSLMTREPPRYNEQFF. The CDR3 DNA is TGTGCCAGCAGTTTGATGACTCGTGAGCCCCCGCGCTACAATGAGCAGTTCTTC.

This chain uses TRBV6-1 with TRBJ2-1, with 14 bases identical to TRBD2. The CDR3 consists of 15 residues. The trim removed 3 bases at V and 10 bases at J, leaving 5 bases unmatched. Germline CDR1 reads MNHNS; CDR2 reads SASEGT. The CDR3 DNA sequence: TGTGCCAGCAGTGAGGGACTAGCGGGAGTACGGGAGCAGTTCTTC. Residues: CASSEGLAGVREQFF.

The genes are TRBV5-5 and TRBJ2-5, with 12 bases lining up with TRBD1. The CDR3 runs to 18 residues. Looked up from germline, CDR1 is SGHKS and CDR2 is YYEKEE (reference sequence). V dropped 5 bases and J dropped 5; count of bases not matched to a gene: 16. The DNA of the CDR3 is TGTGCCAGCAGTTCGCTCCCTCCCGGGACAGGGGGCGAGGAGACCCAGTACTTC. Translating gives CASSSLPPGTGGEETQYF.

The chain uses TRBV19 and TRBJ1-4; TRBD1 matches 10 bases. The CDR3 length is 14 residues. The junction had 6 bases not matched to a gene; V was cut back by 7 bases and J by 7 bases. Looked up from germline, CDR1 is LNHDA and CDR2 is SQIVND (reference sequence). CDR3 coding DNA: TGTGCCAGTACCCAGACAGGGGGCGTTGAAAAACTGTTTTTT. Protein: CASTQTGGVEKLFF.

This chain links TRBV19 with TRBJ2-3, with TRBD1 identical over 7 bases. J lost 4 bases, V lost 1 base, and 2 bases had no gene match. Germline CDR1 is LNHDA and CDR2 is SQIVND (reference sequence). CDR3 length: 14 residues. The DNA for the CDR3 is TGTGCCAGTAGTATAGGGGACAGCCCAGATACGCAGTATTTT. It encodes CASSIGDSPDTQYF.